The 24 T cell receptor beta chains listed next were all sequenced from one sample in a study of cytomegalovirus exposure and HLA in healthy donors. The PCR was carried out with 60 Vbeta primers and 13 Jbeta primers. TCRdb keeps only in-frame clones here, not all; method: immunoSEQ multiplex PCR. The repertoire consists of around 120,000 clones, with less than 75% occurring once and the leading ten covering 4.1%. Source material: PBMCs. Receptors originate from a woman between 35 and 50 years old in good health and CMV-seronegative.

This chain uses TRBV4-3 with TRBJ2-7, with D possibly TRBD2 on 5 matching bases. Per the germline V gene, CDR1 is LGHNA and CDR2 is YSLEER. The germline V and J ends were trimmed by 1 base and 4 bases, with 11 bases remaining between them. The CDR3 covers 14 residues. CDR3 residues: CASSQGFSGYEQYF. CDR3 nucleotide sequence: TGCGCCAGCAGCCAAGGGTTTTCGGGGTACGAGCAGTACTTC.

J is TRBJ2-3 and V is TRBV28; D is undetermined. Trimming took 4 bases from V and 2 from J, leaving 10 bases between them. This CDR3 has 14 residues. Germline V gene lookup returns CDR1 MDHEN and CDR2 SYDVKM. CDR3 sequence (DNA): TGTGCCAGCAGTTCGCCGGGTCTCACAGATACGCAGTATTTT. As protein: CASSSPGLTDTQYF.

The rearrangement uses TRBV7-6 and TRBJ2-1; D is perhaps TRBD2 (7 bases). Per germline, CDR1 SGHVS and CDR2 FNYEAQ. Trimming removed 5 bases at V and 7 bases at J, with 12 bases between. The CDR3 extends over 13 amino acids. CDR3 nucleotides: TGTGCCAGCAGCGGCGGGGGCAGGAATGAGCAGTTCTTC. It encodes CASSGGGRNEQFF.

This chain uses TRBV27 with TRBJ2-1, with no clear D. With 2 bases removed from V and 2 bases from J, the gap between germline ends came to 7 bases. The CDR3 totals 14 residues. Per germline, CDR1 MNHEY and CDR2 SMNVEV (reference sequence). The CDR3 bases are TGTGCCAGCAGTTTAGAACATACCTACAATGAGCAGTTCTTC. Amino acids: CASSLEHTYNEQFF.

This chain connects TRBV5-1 to TRBJ2-1; 10 bases match TRBD1. The V segment lost 0 bases and the J segment 2 bases; nucleotides outside the gene matches: 2. The CDR3 loop spans 16 amino acids. CDR1 SGHRS and CDR2 YFSETQ come from the germline V gene. CDR3: CASSLGQGAPYNEQFF. CDR3 bases: TGCGCCAGCAGCTTGGGACAGGGGGCGCCCTACAATGAGCAGTTCTTC.

The V gene is TRBV29-1, the J gene TRBJ2-7; weak D call: TRBD2 (7 bases). Germline V gene lookup returns CDR1 SQVTM and CDR2 ANQGSEA. V was clipped by 8 bases and J by 6 bases, with 17 bases between them. The CDR3 consists of 12 residues. The CDR3 DNA follows: TGCAGCCACAGCTCGGGGGGCGGCGAGCAGTACTTC. Translated, it gives CSHSSGGGEQYF.

The chain recombines TRBV2 with TRBJ2-6, with a weak D call TRBD2 (5 bases). Germline CDR1 SNHLY, CDR2 FYNNEI. V gave up 7 bases and J gave up 0 bases, with 13 bases separating them. This CDR3 region has 16 residues. The DNA of the CDR3 is TGTGCCAGCACACGGGGAAGGGACTCTGGGGCCAACGTCCTGACTTTC. Its protein is CASTRGRDSGANVLTF.

In its sample, this clone was seen once. The V and J genes are TRBV9 and TRBJ1-2; D gene uncertain. This CDR3 comprises 14 residues. Germline loops: CDR1 SGDLS, CDR2 YYNGEE. V dropped 1 base and J dropped 4 bases, with 11 bases sitting between them. The CDR3 sequence: CASSVSGSGYGYTF. The CDR3 DNA follows: TGTGCCAGCAGCGTATCCGGCTCAGGCTATGGCTACACCTTC.

This clone was seen a few times. The chain links TRBV13 to TRBJ1-1, with a possible D match to TRBD1 (6 bases). Germline CDR1 and CDR2: PRHDT and FYEKMQ (reference sequence). Trimming removed 1 base from V and 6 bases from J, with 12 bases in between. This CDR3 region has 14 residues. The CDR3 reads CASSLDPGVPEAFF. The CDR3 DNA is TGTGCCAGCAGCTTAGATCCAGGGGTCCCTGAAGCTTTCTTT.

This chain links TRBV6-5 with TRBJ2-7, with D possibly matching TRBD2 (5 bases). CDR1 and CDR2 (germline): MNHEY, SVGAGI. V dropped 0 bases and J dropped 1 base, with 10 bases sitting between them. The CDR3 runs to 15 residues. CDR3 loop: CASSYSEDGSYEQYF. The CDR3 DNA follows: TGTGCCAGCAGTTACTCGGAGGACGGATCCTACGAGCAGTACTTC.

The chain couples TRBV5-1 to TRBJ2-2; no firm D call. This CDR3 is built from 15 residues. Germline V gives CDR1 SGHRS, CDR2 YFSETQ. V lost 1 base, J lost 0 bases, and 7 bases lay in between. CDR3 amino acids: CASSLPLPNTGELFF. In DNA, the CDR3 is TGCGCCAGCAGCTTGCCTCTCCCGAACACCGGGGAGCTGTTTTTT.

This clone was detected only once. The genes are TRBV6-6 and TRBJ1-1, with D unresolved. This CDR3 comprises 13 residues. Between the trimmed V and J ends, which lost 0 bases and 8 bases, there was a span of 10 bases. Germline lookup yields CDR1 MNHNY and CDR2 SVGAGI (reference sequence). The CDR3 reads CASSYSATSEAFF. The CDR3 bases are TGTGCCAGCAGTTACTCTGCGACATCCGAAGCTTTCTTT.

V gene TRBV4-1 combines with J gene TRBJ2-3; 7 bases are a match to TRBD2. The CDR3 totals 18 residues. The J segment lost 4 bases and the V segment lost 1 base, leaving 14 bases of the junction unmatched. Germline V gene sequence: CDR1 MGHRA, CDR2 YSYEKL. CDR3 protein: CASSQGIVGLVLADTQYF. As DNA, the CDR3 is TGCGCCAGCAGCCAAGGCATCGTCGGACTAGTGTTGGCAGATACGCAGTATTTT.

The V and J genes are TRBV11-2 and TRBJ1-3, with D possibly matching TRBD1 (5 bases). Germline V gives CDR1 SGHAT, CDR2 FQNNGV. Trimming stripped 1 base from V and 0 bases from J, with 13 bases between. This CDR3 is built from 17 residues. CDR3 amino acids: CASSLGGRSTSGNTIYF. DNA of the CDR3: TGTGCCAGCAGCTTAGGGGGCAGATCGACCTCTGGAAACACCATATATTTT.

J is TRBJ2-7 and V is TRBV9, with 9 positions matching TRBD1. Germline CDR1 SGDLS, CDR2 YYNGEE. Trimming removed 4 bases from V and 3 bases from J; junction bases left unmatched: 8. There are 15 residues in the CDR3. The CDR3 sequence is CASSPRTGAVYEQYF. The CDR3 DNA follows: TGTGCCAGCAGCCCGCGGACAGGGGCAGTCTACGAGCAGTACTTC.

For this clone: Additional DNA sequences in this sample encode the identical CDR3. This chain links TRBV4-3 with TRBJ1-4; D possibly corresponds to TRBD1 (6 bases). The CDR3 totals 15 residues. Trimming stripped 2 bases from V and 4 bases from J, with 11 bases between. Germline-derived CDR1 and CDR2 are LGHNA and YSLEER. The CDR3 sequence is CASSQSDRFNEKLFF. The CDR3 bases are TGCGCCAGCAGCCAAAGTGACAGGTTTAATGAAAAACTGTTTTTT.

The chain has TRBV25-1 and TRBJ2-7, with D maybe TRBD2 (5 bases). From germline, CDR1 is MGHDK and CDR2 SYGVNS. The CDR3 loop spans 15 amino acids. V was shortened by 4 bases and J by 0 bases, with 13 bases between the two germline ends. CDR3 coding DNA: TGTGCCAGCAGTGCCCCCGGACTGAGCTCCTACGAGCAGTACTTC. Translated: CASSAPGLSSYEQYF.

V gene TRBV27 combines with J gene TRBJ1-6; a possible D gene is TRBD1 (5 bases). The V gene lost 3 bases and the J gene lost 3 bases, with 33 bases spanning the gap. The CDR3 extends over 23 amino acids. Germline V lookup: CDR1 MNHEY, CDR2 SMNVEV (reference sequence). For the CDR3, the DNA is TGTGCCAGCAGTTTTCGATTTTGGGGGACTAGAAATTCCGGGGACCACTATAATTCACCCCTCCACTTT. Protein: CASSFRFWGTRNSGDHYNSPLHF.

This chain joins TRBV19 and TRBJ2-1, with 12 bases that match TRBD2. V lost 6 bases, J lost 7 bases, and 7 bases stayed unmatched. CDR3 length equals 15 residues. CDR1 and CDR2 (germline): LNHDA, SQIVND (reference sequence). In nucleotides, the CDR3 is TGTGCCAGTAGCGATCCTGGGACTAGCGGGAATGAGCAGTTCTTC. This gives the protein CASSDPGTSGNEQFF.

This clone was seen a handful of times. This rearrangement joins TRBV10-2 to TRBJ1-5; D ambiguous. The CDR3 is made up of 13 amino acids. V gave up 5 bases and J gave up 4 bases, with 9 bases separating them. Germline values: CDR1 WSHSY, CDR2 SAAADI. CDR3 amino acids: CASSPFPNQPQHF. For the CDR3, the DNA is TGCGCCAGCAGTCCATTCCCAAATCAGCCCCAGCATTTT.

This sequence joins TRBV28 and TRBJ1-2; 7 bases agree with TRBD1. Germline lookup yields CDR1 MDHEN and CDR2 SYDVKM. The CDR3 covers 14 residues. The V gene end was trimmed by 7 bases and the J gene end by 3 bases; junction bases not matched to a gene: 8. CDR3 sequence reads: CASIAPGQDYGYTF. The CDR3 DNA reads TGTGCCAGCATAGCCCCCGGACAGGACTATGGCTACACCTTC.

The V and J genes are TRBV29-1 and TRBJ1-2, with 7 bases identical to TRBD1. V shed 7 bases, J shed 8 bases, and the junction held 10 bases outside the gene matches. In germline, CDR1 is SQVTM, CDR2 ANQGSEA. The CDR3 has 12 residues. The CDR3 coding sequence is TGCAGCGCTACAGGGGAGCCCGGAGGCTACACCTTC. Amino acids: CSATGEPGGYTF.

This clone was found once. V is TRBV7-8 and J is TRBJ2-7; 8 bases map to TRBD2. Germline CDR1 is SGHVS and CDR2 is FQNEAQ. V lost 3 bases and J lost 0; bases outside the gene matches: 7. This CDR3 has 16 amino acids. Written as DNA, the CDR3 is TGTGCCAGCAGCTTCGGGGGACTAGGGAGCTCCTACGAGCAGTACTTC. The encoded protein is CASSFGGLGSSYEQYF. Combining the CDR3 with reference TRBV7-8 and TRBJ2-7 gives the whole variable domain GAGVSQSPRYKVAKRGQDVALRCDPISGHVSLFWYQQALGQGPEFLTYFQNEAQLDKSGLPSDRFFAERPEGSVSTLKIQRTQQEDSAVYLCASSFGGLGSSYEQYFGPGTRLTVT.

The V gene is TRBV28, the J gene TRBJ1-2; D unresolved. CDR3 length: 12 amino acids. The V end lost 6 bases, the J end lost 3 bases, and 8 bases lay between the germline ends. Germline CDR1 MDHEN, CDR2 SYDVKM. The CDR3: CASRTTHYGYTF. In DNA form, the CDR3 reads TGTGCCAGCAGAACCACTCACTATGGCTACACCTTC.